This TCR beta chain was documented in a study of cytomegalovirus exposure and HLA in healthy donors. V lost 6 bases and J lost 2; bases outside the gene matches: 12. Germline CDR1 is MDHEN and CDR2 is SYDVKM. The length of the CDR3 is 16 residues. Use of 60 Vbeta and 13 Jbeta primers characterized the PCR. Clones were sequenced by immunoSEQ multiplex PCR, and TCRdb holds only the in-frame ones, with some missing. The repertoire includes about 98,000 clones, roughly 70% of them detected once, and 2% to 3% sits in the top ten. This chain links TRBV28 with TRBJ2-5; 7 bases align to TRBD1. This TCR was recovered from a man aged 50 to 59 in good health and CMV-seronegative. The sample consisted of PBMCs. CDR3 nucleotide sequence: TGTGCCAGCAGACGGAACAGGGGTGTCCGGCAAGAGACCCAGTACTTC. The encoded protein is CASRRNRGVRQETQYF.